The 24 T cell receptor beta chains in this list originate from one sample, sequenced in a study of blood T cell repertoires in COVID-19. TCRdb's table, derived via immunoSEQ multiplex PCR, lists solely in-frame clones and lacks some. The sample has about 220,000 clones; around 84% are singletons. Sequenced: peripheral blood. The receptors were sampled from a man aged 25 to 40 with active or convalescent COVID-19.

The V and J genes are TRBV7-6 and TRBJ2-3; D unclear. The CDR3 extends over 14 amino acids. Trimming took off 5 bases at V and 0 bases at J, with 9 bases between the two ends. From germline, CDR1 is SGHVS and CDR2 FNYEAQ. The CDR3 nucleotides are TGTGCCAGCAGCGACGGAGTGAGCACAGATACGCAGTATTTT. Protein: CASSDGVSTDTQYF. The whole variable domain, filled in from reference TRBV7-6 and TRBJ2-3, reads GAGVSQSPRYKVTKRGQDVALRCDPISGHVSLYWYRQALGQGPEFLTYFNYEAQQDKSGLPNDRFSAERPEGSISTLTIQRTEQRDSAMYRCASSDGVSTDTQYFGPGTRLTVL.

The chain couples TRBV28 to TRBJ1-4, with D tentatively TRBD1 (5 bases). There are 14 residues in the CDR3. Germline CDR1 MDHEN, CDR2 SYDVKM. The V end lost 10 bases, the J end lost 4 bases, and 16 bases lay between the germline ends. The chain's CDR3 is CATLRGNRNEKLFF. CDR3 DNA sequence: TGTGCCACCCTTCGGGGGAACCGTAATGAAAAACTGTTTTTT. The whole variable domain, filled in from reference TRBV28 and TRBJ1-4, reads DVKVTQSSRYLVKRTGEKVFLECVQDMDHENMFWYRQDPGLGLRLIYFSYDVKMKEKGDIPEGYSVSREKKERFSLILESASTNQTSMYLCATLRGNRNEKLFFGSGTQLSVL.

This rearrangement joins TRBV24-1 to TRBJ2-1; a weak D match, TRBD1 (7 bases). V dropped 6 bases and J dropped 8 bases, with 16 bases sitting between them. CDR3 length equals 14 residues. The germline V gene encodes CDR1 KGHDR and CDR2 SFDVKD. The DNA of the CDR3 is TGTGCCACCAGTCGGAGGGGGCTGAAGGATGAGCAGTTCTTC. As protein: CATSRRGLKDEQFF.

This clone was seen once. The chain joins TRBV5-4 to TRBJ1-1; the D gene is possibly TRBD1 (5 bases). CDR3 size: 15 residues. CDR1 and CDR2 from the germline V gene are SGHNT and YYREEE (reference sequence). V was trimmed by 4 bases and J by 2 bases, leaving 15 bases between them. This CDR3 reads CASSPGGETNTEAFF. The CDR3 coding sequence is TGTGCCAGCAGCCCCGGAGGGGAAACTAACACTGAAGCTTTCTTT.

The V gene is TRBV7-9, the J gene TRBJ1-1; 9 nucleotides align to TRBD1. The germline CDR1 and CDR2 sequences are SEHNR and FQNEAQ (reference sequence). The CDR3 has 15 amino acids. Trimming removed 5 bases from V and 1 base from J; junction bases left unmatched: 5. CDR3 sequence (DNA): TGTGCCAGCAGCCCGCCGGACAGGGGGAACACTGAAGCTTTCTTT. Its translation is CASSPPDRGNTEAFF. The full variable domain, with the rest looked up from reference TRBV7-9 and TRBJ1-1, is DTGVSQNPRHKITKRGQNVTFRCDPISEHNRLYWYRQTLGQGPEFLTYFQNEAQLEKSRLLSDRFSAERPKGSFSTLEIQRTEQGDSAMYLCASSPPDRGNTEAFFGQGTRLTVV.

V gene TRBV6-4 combines with J gene TRBJ2-3; 10 bases are shared with TRBD2. The V segment lost 0 bases and the J segment 0 bases; nucleotides outside the gene matches: 3. The CDR3 consists of 17 residues. CDR1 MRHNA and CDR2 SNTAGT come from the germline V gene. The CDR3 bases are TGTGCCAGCAGTGACTCCCCAGCGGGGGGGAGCACAGATACGCAGTATTTT. Protein sequence: CASSDSPAGGSTDTQYF.

The chain carries TRBV30 and TRBJ2-7; D not resolved. From germline, CDR1 is GTSNPN and CDR2 SVGIG (reference sequence). The CDR3 extends over 14 amino acids. Between the trimmed V and J ends, which lost 3 bases and 0 bases, there was a span of 12 bases. In DNA form, the CDR3 reads TGTGCCTGGAGCGCTCCGGGTCGCTCCTACGAGCAGTACTTC. This translates into CAWSAPGRSYEQYF.

The chain has TRBV4-1 and TRBJ1-6; no clear D. Germline V gives CDR1 MGHRA, CDR2 YSYEKL. With 5 bases removed from V and 10 bases from J, the gap between germline ends came to 15 bases. CDR3 length equals 14 residues. CDR3: CASSGPNGGSPLHF. CDR3 DNA sequence: TGCGCCAGCAGCGGGCCGAACGGAGGATCACCCCTCCACTTT.

The chain uses TRBV19 and TRBJ1-4; the D gene is possibly TRBD1 (6 bases). The V end was cut by 3 bases, the J end by 3 bases, with 11 bases between. This CDR3 region has 15 residues. Per the germline V gene, CDR1 is LNHDA and CDR2 is SQIVND (reference sequence). The CDR3 is CASSIGAGANEKLFF. The CDR3 DNA sequence: TGTGCCAGTAGTATCGGGGCAGGGGCTAATGAAAAACTGTTTTTT. Combining the CDR3 with reference TRBV19 and TRBJ1-4 gives the whole variable domain DGGITQSPKYLFRKEGQNVTLSCEQNLNHDAMYWYRQDPGQGLRLIYYSQIVNDFQKGDIAEGYSVSREKKESFPLTVTSAQKNPTAFYLCASSIGAGANEKLFFGSGTQLSVL.

This clone was counted a single time. V usage is TRBV5-6 and J usage is TRBJ2-7, with TRBD2 matching over 13 bases. Germline V gene sequence: CDR1 SGHDT, CDR2 YYEEEE. This CDR3 is built from 15 residues. Unmatched junction bases numbered 3, after V lost 0 bases and J lost 6 bases. CDR3 protein: CASSLGRLAGGEQYF. The CDR3 DNA follows: TGTGCCAGCAGCTTGGGCCGACTAGCGGGGGGCGAGCAGTACTTC.

The V call is TRBV7-2, the J call TRBJ1-6, with a weak D call TRBD1 (5 bases). The V gene lost 5 bases and the J gene lost 9 bases, with 23 bases spanning the gap. Germline V gene lookup returns CDR1 SGHTA and CDR2 FQGNSA. This CDR3 region has 17 residues. CDR3 nucleotides: TGTGCCAGCAGCCCCCCAAGGCAGGGAGGTTACGGTTCACCCCTCCACTTT. Translation: CASSPPRQGGYGSPLHF.

This clone was picked up one time. The chain carries TRBV9 and TRBJ1-5, with TRBD1 matching over 9 bases. Germline loops: CDR1 SGDLS, CDR2 YYNGEE. V trimming: 0 bases; J trimming: 6 bases; junction bases outside the gene matches: 7. The CDR3 length is 16 residues. The CDR3 here is CASSVGDGTGIQPQHF. CDR3 nucleotide sequence: TGTGCCAGCAGCGTAGGTGACGGGACAGGGATTCAGCCCCAGCATTTT.

The gene calls are TRBV3-1 (or the pseudogene TRBV3-2) and TRBJ1-5; D gene ambiguous. V dropped 1 base and J dropped 3 bases, with 10 bases sitting between them. CDR3 length equals 15 residues. In germline, CDR1 is LGHDT, CDR2 YNNKEL (reference sequence). The CDR3 DNA sequence: TGTGCCAGCAGCCAAGGAGGGTCGATCAATCAGCCCCAGCATTTT. Translating gives CASSQGGSINQPQHF.

This rearrangement joins TRBV7-2 to TRBJ1-2; 7 bases match TRBD1. The V segment lost 4 bases and the J segment 2 bases; nucleotides outside the gene matches: 10. Germline assignment: CDR1 SGHTA and CDR2 FQGNSA. The CDR3 covers 16 residues. Here the CDR3 reads CASSSQKGAQNYGYTF. In DNA form, the CDR3 reads TGTGCCAGCAGCTCGCAAAAGGGGGCGCAAAACTATGGCTACACCTTC. The full variable domain, in which reference TRBV7-2 and TRBJ1-2 provide the parts outside the CDR3, is GAGVSQSPSNKVTEKGKDVELRCDPISGHTALYWYRQSLGQGLEFLIYFQGNSAPDKSGLPSDRFSAERTGGSVSTLTIQRTQQEDSAVYLCASSSQKGAQNYGYTFGSGTRLTVV.

V gene TRBV5-1 combines with J gene TRBJ1-4; possibly TRBD1 for D (6 bases). Germline CDR1 SGHRS, CDR2 YFSETQ. The CDR3 spans 14 residues. The ends were cut back, 4 bases at V and 5 bases at J, with 12 bases in the middle. The CDR3 loop is CASSLQGSNEKLFF. The CDR3 region has the DNA TGCGCCAGCAGCCTGCAGGGGAGCAATGAAAAACTGTTTTTT.

The J gene is TRBJ2-7, the V gene TRBV12-5; 8 positions match TRBD1. The CDR3 has 14 amino acids. V lost 3 bases, J lost 5 bases, and 6 bases stayed unmatched. Looked up from germline, CDR1 is LGHNT and CDR2 is FRNRAP. DNA of the CDR3: TGTGCTAGTGGTTTCTTCCAGGGGGCCCACGAGCAGTACTTC. This codes for CASGFFQGAHEQYF.

The rearrangement uses TRBV6-2 or TRBV6-3 and TRBJ1-5, with D possibly being TRBD1 (6 bases). Trimming left V 1 base short and J 4 bases short, with 8 bases between. The CDR3 extends over 14 amino acids. Germline CDR1 and CDR2: MNHEY and SVGEGT. CDR3 sequence (DNA): TGTGCCAGCAGTTACTGGACAGCTAATCAGCCCCAGCATTTT. This gives the protein CASSYWTANQPQHF.

The gene calls are TRBV28 and TRBJ1-1, with 7 bases matching TRBD1. Germline CDR1 MDHEN, CDR2 SYDVKM. The CDR3 extends over 15 amino acids. V lost 5 bases and J lost 0; bases outside the gene matches: 6. The CDR3 reads CASSGPGQLNTEAFF. For the CDR3, the DNA is TGTGCCAGCAGTGGACCGGGACAGCTGAACACTGAAGCTTTCTTT.

DNA of the CDR3: TGTGCCAGCAGTTACTCGGGACAGGGCCTACGAAAGAACACCGGGGAGCTGTTTTTT. Encoded protein: CASSYSGQGLRKNTGELFF. The chain has TRBV6-2 or TRBV6-3 and TRBJ2-2; TRBD1 matches at 9 bases. The V and J ends lost 0 bases and 1 base, in that order; junction bases with no gene match: 9. Per the germline V gene, CDR1 is MNHEY and CDR2 is SVGEGT. The CDR3 covers 19 residues.

This clone appeared a single time. V gene TRBV12-3 or TRBV12-4 combines with J gene TRBJ1-6, with D maybe TRBD1 (6 bases). V was trimmed by 3 bases and J by 10 bases, leaving 10 bases between them. The CDR3 loop spans 13 amino acids. CDR3 DNA sequence: TGTGCCAGCAGTTTCCAAAGGGGGTCACCCCTCCACTTT. Translation: CASSFQRGSPLHF.

The chain joins TRBV18 to TRBJ2-1; 10 nucleotides line up with TRBD1. The V gene's germline CDR1 is KGHSH and CDR2 LQKENI. V lost 0 bases, J lost 4 bases, and 9 bases stayed unmatched. There are 18 residues in the CDR3. CDR3 coding DNA: TGTGCCAGCTCACCACCGCGTGAGGGACAGGGGCGATACAATGAGCAGTTCTTC. This codes for CASSPPREGQGRYNEQFF.

This clone was observed once. The gene calls are TRBV28 and TRBJ1-2, with TRBD1 matching 7 bases. The germline V gene has CDR1 MDHEN and CDR2 SYDVKM. J lost 7 bases, V lost 8 bases, and 16 bases had no gene match. The CDR3 has 15 amino acids. The CDR3 bases are TGTGCCAGCGGATTAACAGGGGCTCGGGTCGGTGGCTACACCTTC. This encodes CASGLTGARVGGYTF.

The chain couples TRBV6-5 to TRBJ2-2; 7 bases are a match to TRBD2. CDR1 and CDR2 (germline): MNHEY, SVGAGI. J was trimmed by 5 bases and V by 2 bases; bases with no gene match: 8. This CDR3 has 16 residues. In DNA, the CDR3 is TGTGCCAGCAGTTACGACCCTAGCGGAGAAACCGGGGAGCTGTTTTTT. It specifies CASSYDPSGETGELFF.

The chain carries TRBV27 and TRBJ2-7, with TRBD1 as a possible D gene (5 bases). Deletions cut 4 bases from V and 1 base from J, with 11 bases between. The CDR3 is 14 amino acids. Germline values: CDR1 MNHEY, CDR2 SMNVEV (reference sequence). CDR3 protein: CASSYAGQSYEQYF. Written as DNA, the CDR3 is TGTGCCAGCAGTTATGCAGGGCAGTCCTACGAGCAGTACTTC.